The 2 T cell receptor beta chains presented below share a single source sample, sequenced in a study of OX40 agonist ivuxolimab in advanced cancers. Generated by immunoSEQ multiplex PCR, the TCRdb table keeps only in-frame clones and is missing some. This sample has roughly 75,000 clones, with around 84% found just once. The sequenced sample was CD4+ or CD8+ T cells sorted from blood, obtained in a trial of the OX40 agonist ivuxolimab. These receptors all come from an adult with an advanced solid tumor such as melanoma, head and neck, liver or kidney cancer.

This chain connects TRBV4-2 to TRBJ2-1; TRBD2 aligns across 11 bases. The CDR3 runs to 14 residues. The V gene's germline CDR1 is LGHNA and CDR2 YNFKEQ. The J segment lost 8 bases and the V segment lost 5 bases, leaving 5 bases of the junction unmatched. CDR3 DNA sequence: TGTGCCAGCAGCTTAGCGGGAGGGCACGATGAGCAGTTCTTC. Translated, it gives CASSLAGGHDEQFF.

The chain uses TRBV27 and TRBJ2-4; TRBD2 agrees at 7 bases. Germline trimming cut 6 bases from V and 2 bases from J; bases unmatched to any gene: 7. The CDR3 runs 15 residues. Per germline, CDR1 MNHEY and CDR2 SMNVEV (reference sequence). CDR3 amino acids: CASRNGLGPKNIQYF. DNA for the CDR3: TGTGCCAGCAGAAACGGACTAGGGCCCAAAAACATTCAGTACTTC.